This T cell receptor (beta chain) is from a study of T cells in Graves' hyperthyroidism and ophthalmopathy. The ends were cut back, 5 bases at V and 1 base at J, with 11 bases in the middle. The germline gives CDR1 SQVTM, CDR2 ANQGSEA. The CDR3 is made up of 13 amino acids. TCR beta CDR3 sequences were amplified from RNA transcripts. A first-round RT-PCR of the TCR CDR3 used the HTBI primer set. TCRdb recomputed calls from the multiplex PCR reads with MiXCR, one row per CDR3 protein. The table records hundreds of thousands of distinct CDR3 sequences, less than 20% of them present only once. This sequence was found in a man between 35 and 55 years old with Graves' ophthalmopathy. Sample: blood. The J gene is TRBJ1-1, the V gene TRBV29-1; TRBD1 might be the D (5 bases). The CDR3 protein is CSVRGPSNTEAFF. The CDR3 DNA is TGCAGCGTTCGGGGCCCTTCGAACACTGAAGCTTTCTTT.